A single sample gave rise to the 15 T cell receptor beta chains below, sequenced in a study of T cell responses to AZD1222 COVID-19 vaccine. Assay used: immunoSEQ multiplex PCR; TCRdb lists only in-frame clones, some missing. The sample has more than 95,000 clones, 75% to 90% seen once. The starting material was peripheral blood, obtained on day 0 of AZD1222 vaccination. These receptors were obtained from an adult in good health.

V gene TRBV7-8 combines with J gene TRBJ2-1; no clear D gene. Trimming shortened V by 2 bases and J by 2 bases, and 7 bases separated the two germline ends. The CDR3 is 14 amino acids. The germline V gene has CDR1 SGHVS and CDR2 FQNEAQ. In DNA form, the CDR3 reads TGTGCCAGCAGCTTATACGATCCCTACAATGAGCAGTTCTTC. Translated: CASSLYDPYNEQFF.

V usage is TRBV24-1 and J usage is TRBJ1-5; TRBD1 matches at 9 bases. From germline, CDR1 is KGHDR and CDR2 SFDVKD. This CDR3 is built from 14 residues. V lost 7 bases, J lost 6 bases, and 6 bases stayed unmatched. CDR3 nucleotides: TGTGCCACCAGCCGGGACAGGGTCAGTCAGCCCCAGCATTTT. It encodes CATSRDRVSQPQHF.

This rearrangement joins TRBV6-1 to TRBJ2-2; unclear D gene. V lost 0 bases, J lost 1 base, and 6 bases lay in between. Germline CDR1 MNHNS, CDR2 SASEGT. The length of the CDR3 is 15 residues. This chain's CDR3 is CASSEAALNTGELFF. CDR3 DNA sequence: TGTGCCAGCAGTGAAGCGGCCCTGAACACCGGGGAGCTGTTTTTT.

The V call is TRBV6-2 or TRBV6-3, the J call TRBJ2-6; perhaps TRBD2 as D (6 bases). Germline V gives CDR1 MNHEY, CDR2 SVGEGT. V lost 5 bases and J lost 0, with 20 bases in between. The CDR3 consists of 19 residues. The CDR3 DNA reads as TGTGCCAGCAGTCCCCAGGGAGGAACCCCAAGCTCTGGGGCCAACGTCCTGACTTTC. Encoded protein: CASSPQGGTPSSGANVLTF.

The CDR3: CASSYMTGVSNQPQHF. CDR3 DNA: TGTGCCAGCAGTTATATGACAGGGGTTAGCAATCAGCCCCAGCATTTT. This chain uses TRBV6-2 or TRBV6-3 with TRBJ1-5; 8 bases are a match to TRBD1. Germline V lookup: CDR1 MNHEY, CDR2 SVGEGT. The CDR3 consists of 16 residues. V lost 3 bases, J lost 0 bases, and 4 bases stayed unmatched.

The V and J genes are TRBV4-1 and TRBJ1-1; D gene uncertain. Germline V gene sequence: CDR1 MGHRA, CDR2 YSYEKL. V gave up 1 base and J gave up 0 bases, with 6 bases separating them. This CDR3 comprises 14 residues. The chain's CDR3 is CASSQGLLNTEAFF. As DNA, the CDR3 is TGCGCCAGCAGCCAAGGACTTTTGAACACTGAAGCTTTCTTT.

Here the CDR3 reads CASSLISQPDEAFF. As DNA, the CDR3 is TGTGCCAGCAGTTTAATAAGTCAGCCCGATGAAGCTTTCTTT. This chain links TRBV28 with TRBJ1-1, with no clear D. Trimming took off 2 bases at V and 7 bases at J, with 14 bases between the two ends. Germline assignment: CDR1 MDHEN and CDR2 SYDVKM. This CDR3 spans 14 amino acids.

This chain links TRBV18 with TRBJ1-1; D perhaps matches TRBD1 (5 bases). Per the germline V gene, CDR1 is KGHSH and CDR2 is LQKENI. This CDR3 is 18 amino acids long. V lost 3 bases, J lost 0 bases, and 20 bases lay in between. The chain's CDR3 is CASSPAGRARSMNTEAFF. CDR3 DNA sequence: TGTGCCAGCTCACCTGCCGGCAGGGCGAGAAGCATGAACACTGAAGCTTTCTTT.

The rearrangement uses TRBV9 and TRBJ2-5; 10 bases map to TRBD2. CDR3 size: 19 residues. After removal of 0 bases from V and 1 base from J, the junction contained 12 bases not matched to a gene. Germline V lookup: CDR1 SGDLS, CDR2 YYNGEE. The CDR3: CASSVAAGVAGGPQETQYF. The CDR3 DNA reads as TGTGCCAGCAGCGTAGCGGCGGGGGTAGCGGGGGGCCCCCAAGAGACCCAGTACTTC.

The genes are TRBV2 and TRBJ2-7, with 9 bases identical to TRBD1. The germline V gene encodes CDR1 SNHLY and CDR2 FYNNEI. J lost 2 bases, V lost 6 bases, and 5 bases had no gene match. CDR3 length: 14 amino acids. The CDR3 region is CASRRDRAPYEQYF. The CDR3 region has the DNA TGTGCCAGCAGGAGGGACAGGGCCCCCTACGAGCAGTACTTC.

The J gene is TRBJ2-5, the V gene TRBV7-3, with D possibly matching TRBD1 (5 bases). V lost 4 bases, J lost 2 bases, and 8 bases lay in between. CDR1 is SGHTA, CDR2 FQGTGA, per germline. The CDR3 has 13 residues. In DNA form, the CDR3 reads TGTGCCAGCAGCTCTCAGGGTCAAGAGACCCAGTACTTC. Its translation is CASSSQGQETQYF.

This clone showed up just once. V usage is TRBV6-6 and J usage is TRBJ2-4, with TRBD2 matching over 8 bases. V dropped 5 bases and J dropped 1; count of bases not matched to a gene: 4. The CDR3 is made up of 15 amino acids. CDR1 is MNHNY and CDR2 is SVGAGI in the germline V gene (reference sequence). The CDR3 region is CASSTGGTAKNIQYF. The CDR3 coding sequence is TGTGCCAGCAGTACGGGGGGGACGGCCAAAAACATTCAGTACTTC.

This clone was seen a handful of times. The gene calls are TRBV7-2 and TRBJ2-7; D is tentatively TRBD1 or TRBD2 (5 bases each). With 1 base removed from V and 5 bases from J, the gap between germline ends came to 15 bases. The V gene's germline CDR1 is SGHTA and CDR2 FQGNSA. The CDR3 has 15 residues. The CDR3 nucleotides read TGTGCCAGCAGCTTAGTCCGGATCCTGGGGGACGAGCAGTACTTC. Amino acids: CASSLVRILGDEQYF. The variable domain in full, completed from reference TRBV7-2 and TRBJ2-7, reads GAGVSQSPSNKVTEKGKDVELRCDPISGHTALYWYRQSLGQGLEFLIYFQGNSAPDKSGLPSDRFSAERTGGSVSTLTIQRTQQEDSAVYLCASSLVRILGDEQYFGPGTRLTVT.

V and J are TRBV28 and TRBJ1-2; D may be TRBD1 (5 bases). Germline V gene sequence: CDR1 MDHEN, CDR2 SYDVKM. The CDR3 spans 14 residues. Trimming shortened V by 6 bases and J by 0 bases, and 11 bases separated the two germline ends. Written as DNA, the CDR3 is TGTGCCAGCAGGGCCCCAGGGTCTAACTATGGCTACACCTTC. Translation: CASRAPGSNYGYTF.

V usage is TRBV6-5 and J usage is TRBJ1-2; D is uncertain. The V gene's germline CDR1 is MNHEY and CDR2 SVGAGI. CDR3 size: 13 residues. The ends were cut back, 6 bases at V and 3 bases at J, with 11 bases in the middle. CDR3 coding DNA: TGTGCCAGCAGCCCCCAATGGGACTATGGCTACACCTTC. Amino acids: CASSPQWDYGYTF.